A selection of T cell receptor beta chains follows, all from one sample in a study of shared clonotypes between healthy human individuals. The table came from immunoSEQ multiplex PCR; TCRdb's copy has only in-frame clones and leaves some out. The table lists 2,500,000 or so clones, more than 80% of them singletons. The specimen was naive CD4+ T cells sorted from blood. The receptors stem from a man between 18 and 29 years old in good health. CDR3s include the opening cysteine and the closing phenylalanine or tryptophan. Each record gives: CDR3 length, D gene, J gene, V gene, clone size, CDR3 protein, CDR3 DNA. The D gene is left open where the match is weak. For some rows the clone size is stated as once, few or many, or as a class when expanded; others skip it.

>10|-|TRBJ1-1|TRBV28|-
CASSLKEAFF
TGTGCCAGCAGTTTGAAGGAAGCTTTCTTT
>14|-|TRBJ1-6|TRBV6-5|-
CASSLGTYNSPLHF
TGTGCCAGCAGTTTGGGAACCTATAATTCACCCCTCCACTTT
>13|TRBD1|TRBJ1-2|TRBV11-2|-
CASSTQGVLGYTF
TGTGCCAGCAGCACACAGGGGGTTCTTGGCTACACCTTC
>14|-|TRBJ2-7|TRBV11-2|-
CASSRNRQDYEQYF
TGTGCCAGCAGCCGTAACCGACAGGACTACGAGCAGTACTTC
>15|-|TRBJ2-4|TRBV4-3|-
CASSQDGEVWNIQYF
TGCGCCAGCAGCCAAGACGGAGAAGTCTGGAACATTCAGTACTTC
>15|TRBD2|TRBJ2-1|TRBV11-3|-
CASSPLAGGYNEQFF
TGTGCCAGCAGCCCGCTAGCGGGAGGATACAATGAGCAGTTCTTC
>16|TRBD2|TRBJ2-3|TRBV10-3|-
CAISESGAGGADTQYF
TGTGCCATCAGTGAGTCCGGAGCGGGGGGCGCAGATACGCAGTATTTT
>14|-|TRBJ1-1|TRBV5-6|-
CASSLRALNTEAFF
TGTGCCAGCAGTTTACGGGCCTTGAACACTGAAGCTTTCTTT
>14|-|TRBJ2-1|TRBV4-3|-
CASSQVGGYNEQFF
TGCGCCAGCAGCCAAGTGGGGGGCTACAATGAGCAGTTCTTC
>16|TRBD1|TRBJ2-2|TRBV18|once
CASSQPGQGATGELFF
TGTGCCAGCTCACAACCGGGACAGGGGGCAACCGGGGAGCTGTTTTTT
>12|-|TRBJ2-7|TRBV29-1|-
CSVEARDYEQYF
TGCAGCGTTGAAGCCAGGGACTACGAGCAGTACTTC
>13|-|TRBJ2-5|TRBV13|-
CASSLPNQETQYF
TGTGCCAGCAGCCTTCCAAACCAAGAGACCCAGTACTTC
>16|TRBD1|TRBJ2-1|TRBV19|-
CASSTGPGGIVNEQFF
TGTGCCAGTAGTACCGGGCCAGGGGGTATCGTCAATGAGCAGTTCTTC
>14|-|TRBJ2-3|TRBV19|-
CASTRTRTADTQYF
TGTGCCAGTACCAGAACTCGGACAGCAGATACGCAGTATTTT
>12|-|TRBJ2-7|TRBV28|-
CASSVPGDEQYF
TGTGCCAGCAGTGTGCCAGGGGACGAGCAGTACTTC
>17|-|TRBJ2-7|TRBV10-3|-
CAISELWKGPTIYEQYF
TGTGCCATCAGTGAGTTGTGGAAGGGGCCCACGATTTACGAGCAGTACTTC
>17|-|TRBJ2-7|TRBV6-1|-
CASSEYPPGWANYEQYF
TGTGCCAGCAGTGAATACCCACCGGGATGGGCAAACTACGAGCAGTACTTC
>16|TRBD2|TRBJ2-1|TRBV30|-
CAWKSGGGSSYNEQFF
TGTGCCTGGAAAAGCGGGGGTGGAAGCTCCTACAATGAGCAGTTCTTC